This T cell receptor beta chain was retrieved from a study of CD8+ T cells in alopecia areata. Study results and caveats: Scalp samples also yield sequences of resident alphabeta T cells from normal skin.

On this clone itself: Antigen specificity is unknown. Mouse gene names and germline throughout.

A sort of pooled cutaneous lymph node cells used CD4, CD8alpha, NKG2D, NKG2ACE and other stains. cDNA serving as the sequencing template came from extracted, reverse transcribed RNA. The method was immunoSEQ multiplex PCR; TCRdb's version includes in-frame clones alone and lacks a portion of them. Observed in the sample are about 270,000 clones, none of them singletons. This clonotype originated in a C3H/HeJ mouse with alopecia areata. This mouse strain has H2-k as its MHC haplotype. Sequencing used CD4+ T cells sorted from a lymph node.

CDR3 amino acids: CASSDAPRGRDNSPLYF. Incomplete CDR3 DNA: TGTGCCAGCAGTGATGCACCCAGGGGGCGCGATAATTCGCCC. The chain links TRBV13-1 to TRBJ1-6; TRBD1 matches at 8 bases. The read comes to an end 3 residues before the CDR3 does, leaving the germline J gene to fill in the end. TRBJ1-6 is recorded as an ORF, its role being uncertain. This CDR3 is 17 amino acids long. Germline V gene lookup returns CDR1 NSHNY and CDR2 SYGAGN. The V segment lost 0 bases and the J segment 5 bases; nucleotides outside the gene matches: 7.